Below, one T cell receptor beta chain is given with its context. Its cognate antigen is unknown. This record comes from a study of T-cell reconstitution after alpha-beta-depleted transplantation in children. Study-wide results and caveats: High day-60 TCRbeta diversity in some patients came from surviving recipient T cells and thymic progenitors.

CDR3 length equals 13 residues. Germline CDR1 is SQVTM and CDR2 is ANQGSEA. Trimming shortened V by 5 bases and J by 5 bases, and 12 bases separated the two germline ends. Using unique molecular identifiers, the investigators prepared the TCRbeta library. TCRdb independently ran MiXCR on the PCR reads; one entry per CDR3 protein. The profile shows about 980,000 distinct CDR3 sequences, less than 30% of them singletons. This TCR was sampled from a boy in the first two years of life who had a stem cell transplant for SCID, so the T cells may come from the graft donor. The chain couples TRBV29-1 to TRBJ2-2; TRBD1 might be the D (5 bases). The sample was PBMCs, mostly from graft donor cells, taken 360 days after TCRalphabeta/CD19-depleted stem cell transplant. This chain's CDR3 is CSVRQPKTGELFF. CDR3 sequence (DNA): TGCAGCGTTAGACAGCCAAAGACCGGGGAGCTGTTTTTT.